The 18 T cell receptor beta chains below all came from one sample that was sequenced in a study of blood T cells in healthy people across ages. The use of a sample-barcoded 5' primer and a J-beta primer mix characterized a second PCR of roughly 6 to 11 cycles. TCRdb ran MiXCR on the 5' RACE reads and lists one entry per CDR3 protein. Of around 850,000 distinct CDR3 sequences in the sample, about 36% were seen once. The specimen was blood. These receptors were taken from a man aged 18-30 years in good health.

The chain's CDR3 is CASSQRGTGGFSGELFF. The DNA of the CDR3 is TGCGCCAGCAGCCAAAGGGGGACAGGGGGATTCAGCGGGGAGCTGTTTTTT. This sequence joins TRBV4-3 and TRBJ2-2; 11 bases line up with TRBD1. Germline lookup yields CDR1 LGHNA and CDR2 YSLEER. After removal of 2 bases from V and 7 bases from J, the junction contained 9 bases not matched to a gene. CDR3 size: 17 residues.

This sequence joins TRBV4-2 and TRBJ1-2; D is undetermined. CDR1 and CDR2 from the germline V gene are LGHNA and YNFKEQ. Trimming shortened V by 5 bases and J by 1 base, and 14 bases separated the two germline ends. The CDR3 consists of 15 residues. Here the CDR3 DNA reads TGTGCCAGCAGCGAAGGGCCGGCAGATAACTATGGCTACACCTTC. This gives the protein CASSEGPADNYGYTF.

This clonotype was recorded at least ten times. V and J are TRBV12-3 or TRBV12-4 and TRBJ2-7, with TRBD1 matching 10 bases. This CDR3 comprises 15 residues. J lost 5 bases, V lost 3 bases, and 7 bases had no gene match. The CDR3 DNA reads as TGTGCCAGCAGTTTGGACAGGGGGGAAGTTGACGAGCAGTACTTC. Its protein is CASSLDRGEVDEQYF.

This rearrangement joins TRBV20-1 to TRBJ2-3; D gene uncertain. CDR1 is DFQATT and CDR2 is SNEGSKA in the germline V gene (reference sequence). V was pared by 0 bases and J by 0 bases, with 13 bases between. There are 16 residues in the CDR3. The CDR3 nucleotides are TGCAGTGCTAGAGATTTTCGGCAGCCTAGCACAGATACGCAGTATTTT. The encoded protein is CSARDFRQPSTDTQYF.

This clonotype was counted many times. This chain uses TRBV12-3 or TRBV12-4 with TRBJ2-7, with D perhaps matching TRBD1 (6 bases). The length of the CDR3 is 14 residues. V lost 5 bases and J lost 0, with 11 bases in between. The CDR3 region is CASSLTGSSYEQYF. The DNA of the CDR3 is TGTGCCAGCAGTCTGACAGGTAGCTCCTACGAGCAGTACTTC.

This chain uses TRBV9 with TRBJ2-7; 8 positions agree with TRBD2. The J call may be mistaken, given a closer DNA end match to TRBJ2-4. This CDR3 comprises 19 residues. In germline, CDR1 is SGDLS, CDR2 YYNGEE. The DNA for the CDR3 is TGTGCCAGCAGCGGGCGGGGGACTAGTTCGGCTCGAGCCAAAAACATTCAGTACTTC. Translating it yields CASSGRGTSSARAKNIQYF.

This clonotype is a singleton in its sample. This chain joins TRBV9 and TRBJ2-5; no firm D call. Trimming shortened V by 0 bases and J by 11 bases, and 17 bases separated the two germline ends. This CDR3 comprises 14 residues. CDR1 and CDR2 from the germline V gene are SGDLS and YYNGEE. DNA for the CDR3: TGTGCCAGCAGCGTAGGAATAGGGTTCAATGAGCAGTACTTC. This gives the protein CASSVGIGFNEQYF. Using reference TRBV9 and TRBJ2-5 for the parts outside the CDR3, the full variable domain is DSGVTQTPKHLITATGQRVTLRCSPRSGDLSVYWYQQSLDQGLQFLIQYYNGEERAKGNILERFSAQQFPDLHSELNLSSLELGDSALYFCASSVGIGFNEQYFGPGTRLLVL.

The chain links TRBV6-5 to TRBJ2-1; 7 nucleotides agree with TRBD2. The V and J ends lost 4 bases and 4 bases, in that order; junction bases with no gene match: 10. The CDR3 consists of 16 residues. Germline V gene lookup returns CDR1 MNHEY and CDR2 SVGAGI. Written as DNA, the CDR3 is TGTGCCAGCAGTTCTCGAGGAGCGGGGAGGTACAATGAGCAGTTCTTC. It translates to CASSSRGAGRYNEQFF.

This clonotype was seen at least ten times. The chain combines TRBV4-2 with TRBJ1-2; possible D gene TRBD1, 5 bases. Germline CDR1 is LGHNA and CDR2 is YNFKEQ. Trimming stripped 0 bases from V and 4 bases from J, with 12 bases between. The CDR3 covers 15 residues. The CDR3 here is CASSQDWGRPYGYTF. CDR3 nucleotide sequence: TGTGCCAGCAGCCAAGACTGGGGCAGACCCTATGGCTACACCTTC.

This chain connects TRBV20-1 to TRBJ2-2; D is perhaps TRBD2 (6 bases). The CDR3 has 12 amino acids. Germline assignment: CDR1 DFQATT and CDR2 SNEGSKA (reference sequence). V lost 3 bases and J lost 7, with 9 bases in between. CDR3 sequence: CSASLAHGELFF. The CDR3 DNA reads TGCAGTGCTAGCCTAGCGCACGGGGAGCTGTTTTTT.

The rearrangement joins TRBV5-1 to TRBJ2-7; a weak D match, TRBD2 (6 bases). Germline V gene sequence: CDR1 SGHRS, CDR2 YFSETQ. Trimming shortened V by 7 bases and J by 7 bases, and 24 bases separated the two germline ends. The CDR3 contains 15 residues. The CDR3 DNA sequence: TGCGCCAGCGGGGCGTCGGGACTGGGTAACAATGAGCAGTACTTC. It encodes CASGASGLGNNEQYF. The full variable domain, completed using reference TRBV5-1 and TRBJ2-7, is KAGVTQTPRYLIKTRGQQVTLSCSPISGHRSVSWYQQTPGQGLQFLFEYFSETQRNKGNFPGRFSGRQFSNSRSEMNVSTLELGDSALYLCASGASGLGNNEQYFGPGTRLTVT.

Comment on this clonotype: A much bigger clone sits one base away, suggesting this may be a read error. V and J are TRBV5-1 and TRBJ1-1; D not certain. This CDR3 comprises 14 residues. V lost 1 base to trimming and J lost 2 bases, with 9 bases between them. Germline loops: CDR1 SGHRS, CDR2 YFSETQ. The chain's CDR3 is CASSLKETNTEAFF. CDR3 coding DNA: TGCGCCAGCAGCTTGAAGGAGACAAACACTGAAGCTTTCTTT.

This clonotype was recorded once. The chain has TRBV18 and TRBJ1-4, with D hard to call. Deletions cut 2 bases from V and 3 bases from J, with 10 bases between. Germline V gene data show CDR1 as KGHSH and CDR2 as LQKENI. This CDR3 has 15 amino acids. The CDR3 DNA reads as TGTGCCAGCTCACCAGGGAGTCGGCCTAATGAAAAACTGTTTTTT. Protein: CASSPGSRPNEKLFF.

The chain joins TRBV20-1 to TRBJ2-3, with a possible D match to TRBD2 (6 bases). Germline values: CDR1 DFQATT, CDR2 SNEGSKA (reference sequence). V was pared by 2 bases and J by 5 bases, with 17 bases between. The CDR3 covers 15 residues. CDR3 sequence reads: CSARLAQAQRDTQYF. The CDR3 region has the DNA TGCAGTGCTAGACTAGCGCAGGCGCAGCGAGATACGCAGTATTTT.

On this clonotype: It may be a read error: a sequence one base away is much more abundant. The chain has TRBV4-3 and TRBJ2-5; D unresolved. The DNA end is a closer match to TRBJ2-1, so the J assignment may be wrong. Germline lookup yields CDR1 LGHNA and CDR2 YSLEER. The CDR3 is made up of 15 amino acids. CDR3 nucleotides: TGCGCCAGCAGCCAAGATTTAGGAGATGGAGAGACCCAGTTCTTC. It is translated as CASSQDLGDGETQFF.

The chain recombines TRBV11-2 with TRBJ2-1, with D tentatively TRBD2 (6 bases). The CDR3 is 12 residues long. Germline CDR1 SGHAT, CDR2 FQNNGV. V dropped 5 bases and J dropped 8 bases, with 10 bases sitting between them. Here the CDR3 reads CASSVGTDEQFF. DNA of the CDR3: TGTGCCAGCAGCGTGGGGACTGATGAGCAGTTCTTC.

This rearrangement joins TRBV7-9 to TRBJ2-5; weak D call: TRBD2 (5 bases). V lost 1 base and J lost 10, with 10 bases in between. Germline loops: CDR1 SEHNR, CDR2 FQNEAQ (reference sequence). The CDR3 covers 12 residues. Here the CDR3 reads CASSLGGGYQYF. The DNA for the CDR3 is TGTGCCAGCAGCTTAGGTGGCGGGTACCAGTACTTC.

V usage is TRBV4-3 and J usage is TRBJ2-6; D gene uncertain. Deletions cut 0 bases from V and 4 bases from J, with 13 bases between. Germline CDR1 is LGHNA and CDR2 is YSLEER. CDR3 length equals 17 residues. CDR3 protein: CASSQDTSLGGANVLTF. The CDR3 DNA reads TGCGCCAGCAGCCAAGATACATCCTTGGGGGGGGCCAACGTCCTGACTTTC.